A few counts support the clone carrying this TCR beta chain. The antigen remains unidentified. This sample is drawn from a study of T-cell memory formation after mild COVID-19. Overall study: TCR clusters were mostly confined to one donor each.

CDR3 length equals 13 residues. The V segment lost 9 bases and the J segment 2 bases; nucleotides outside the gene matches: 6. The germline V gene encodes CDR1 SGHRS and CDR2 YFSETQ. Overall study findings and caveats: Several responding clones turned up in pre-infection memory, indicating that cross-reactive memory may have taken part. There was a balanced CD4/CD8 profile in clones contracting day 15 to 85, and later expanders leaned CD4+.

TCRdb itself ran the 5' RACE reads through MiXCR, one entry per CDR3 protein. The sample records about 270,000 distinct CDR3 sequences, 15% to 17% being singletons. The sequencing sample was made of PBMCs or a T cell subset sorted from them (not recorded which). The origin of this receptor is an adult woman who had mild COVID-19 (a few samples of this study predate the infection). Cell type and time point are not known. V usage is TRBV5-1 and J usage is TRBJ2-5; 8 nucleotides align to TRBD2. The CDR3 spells CATRPSGQETQYF. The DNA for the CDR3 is TGCGCCACCCGACCTAGCGGGCAAGAGACCCAGTACTTC.